Below are 9 T cell receptor beta chains sequenced from a single sample in a study of metastatic and nonmetastatic thyroid tumors (dated by TCRdb to the early 2020s). Receptors were amplified or captured by PCR. The sequencer was an Illumina HiSeq 4000. TCRdb's own reprocessing of the public reads used fastp at Q25 and MiXCR and kept productive beta chains. The sample table holds thousands of clones, of which around 15% were seen once. The ten largest clones capture more than 5.5% of the sample. No treatment had been received by any patient before thyroid surgery. The sequenced sample consisted of blood. These receptors were taken from a female donor with papillary thyroid cancer or a benign thyroid nodule (not recorded which). Some clones in this sample may be carry-over from other donors' samples.

This clone turned up a few times. The V and J genes are TRBV20-1 and TRBJ2-1; 7 nucleotides agree with TRBD1. The V and J ends lost 5 bases and 10 bases, in that order; junction bases with no gene match: 8. Germline CDR1 and CDR2: DFQATT and SNEGSKA (reference sequence). The CDR3 covers 12 residues. CDR3 protein: CSASRQGREQFF. The CDR3 DNA follows: TGCAGTGCTTCCAGACAGGGCAGGGAGCAGTTCTTC.

This clone was detected only a few times. The chain joins TRBV6-2 or TRBV6-3 to TRBJ2-5; weak D call: TRBD2 (6 bases). V lost 4 bases and J lost 5, with 11 bases in between. CDR1 is MNHEY, CDR2 SVGEGT, per germline. The CDR3 length is 13 residues. The CDR3 coding sequence is TGTGCCAGCAGTTTAGCGGTACTGGAGACCCAGTACTTC. Translation gives CASSLAVLETQYF.

This clone was observed at least ten times. The rearrangement joins TRBV6-1 to TRBJ1-6; 7 positions agree with TRBD1. The CDR3 extends over 14 amino acids. The junction had 9 bases not matched to a gene; V was cut back by 6 bases and J by 10 bases. Per germline, CDR1 MNHNS and CDR2 SASEGT. In DNA, the CDR3 is TGTGCCAGCAGGGGGACAGTGCAGCACTCACCCCTCCACTTT. This codes for CASRGTVQHSPLHF.

Points on this clone: One end of the junction does not line up with germline, which may come from a read error. The identical CDR3 is also encoded by other nucleotide sequences in the sample. The gene calls are TRBV15 and TRBJ1-3; TRBD1 is a possible D gene (6 bases). This CDR3 spans 13 amino acids. Looked up from germline, CDR1 is LNHNV and CDR2 is YYDKDF (reference sequence). This CDR3 is CATSRPERDTIYF. The DNA of the CDR3 is TGTGCCACCAGCAGGCCAGAGAGGGACACAATATATTTT.

A single count supports this clone. CDR3 in amino acids: CASSTPGAGNTIYF. Here the CDR3 DNA reads TGCGCCAGCAGTACTCCAGGGGCCGGAAACACCATATATTTT. The chain joins TRBV5-1 to TRBJ1-3; weak D call: TRBD1 (6 bases). The CDR3 is 14 residues long. The germline CDR1 and CDR2 sequences are SGHRS and YFSETQ. V gave up 5 bases and J gave up 4 bases, with 13 bases separating them.

J is TRBJ2-2 and V is TRBV5-1, with 10 nucleotides matching TRBD2. J gave up 6 bases and V 1 base, and 12 bases lay outside the gene matches. There are 18 residues in the CDR3. CDR1 and CDR2 (germline): SGHRS, YFSETQ. The CDR3 loop reads CASSLSGLAGERAGELFF. Written as DNA, the CDR3 is TGCGCCAGCAGCTTGTCAGGGCTAGCGGGAGAAAGGGCCGGGGAGCTGTTTTTT.

This clone is medium-sized by share. The V call is TRBV6-5, the J call TRBJ1-1, with 8 bases that match TRBD1. Losses at the gene ends were 2 bases for V and 6 bases for J; bases not matched to a gene: 5. In germline, CDR1 is MNHEY, CDR2 SVGAGI. The CDR3 contains 14 residues. The CDR3 protein is CASSYGTGTSEAFF. The CDR3 nucleotides are TGTGCCAGCAGTTACGGGACAGGTACGTCTGAAGCTTTCTTT.

By frequency in the sample, this clone is medium-sized. The CDR3 bases are TGTGCCAGCAGCTTAGACGGGGGTAAATACACCTTC. This gives the protein CASSLDGGKYTF. The J gene is TRBJ1-2, the V gene TRBV11-2; the D gene is possibly TRBD1 (5 bases). The CDR3 is 12 residues long. V lost 0 bases to trimming and J lost 11 bases, with 10 bases between them. The germline CDR1 and CDR2 sequences are SGHAT and FQNNGV.

By proportion, this clone is medium-sized. The chain couples TRBV27 to TRBJ2-2; possible D gene TRBD2, 5 bases. V lost 5 bases and J lost 3, with 13 bases in between. CDR1 and CDR2 from the germline V gene are MNHEY and SMNVEV (reference sequence). The CDR3 totals 15 residues. The CDR3 loop is CASSPRTPYTGELFF. The CDR3 DNA reads as TGTGCCAGCAGTCCTCGGACTCCCTACACCGGGGAGCTGTTTTTT.